The 32 T cell receptor beta chains in this list originate from one sample, sequenced in a study of cytomegalovirus exposure and HLA in healthy donors. A multiplex PCR was run with 60 Vbeta primers and 13 Jbeta primers. TCRdb keeps only in-frame clones here, not all; method: immunoSEQ multiplex PCR. The repertoire holds 95,000 to 100,000 clones, with about 80% as singletons. Sequences were obtained from PBMCs. All receptors come from a man between 40 and 49 years old in good health and CMV-seronegative.

This chain uses TRBV6-1 with TRBJ2-7, with 7 bases that match TRBD2. The ends lost 4 bases at V and 9 bases at J; junction bases unmatched: 9. The CDR3 contains 13 residues. CDR1 and CDR2 (germline): MNHNS, SASEGT. CDR3 sequence: CASSGERGLGQYV. Written as DNA, the CDR3 is TGTGCCAGCAGTGGAGAGCGGGGATTGGGGCAGTACGTC.

J is TRBJ1-5 and V is TRBV9; D not certain. The germline CDR1 and CDR2 sequences are SGDLS and YYNGEE. There are 15 residues in the CDR3. Trimming took 4 bases from V and 0 from J, leaving 11 bases between them. For the CDR3, the DNA is TGTGCCAGCAGCCAAGCGGGCAGTAGCAATCAGCCCCAGCATTTT. Protein: CASSQAGSSNQPQHF.

The CDR3 sequence is CASSWDRNRNTEAFF. Here the CDR3 DNA reads TGTGCCAGCAGCTGGGACAGGAACCGGAACACTGAAGCTTTCTTT. The chain couples TRBV5-8 to TRBJ1-1; 8 bases fit TRBD1. J lost 1 base, V lost 3 bases, and 5 bases had no gene match. Germline-derived CDR1 and CDR2 are SGHTS and YDEGEE. The CDR3 runs to 15 residues.

About this clone itself: The junction departs from the called germline gene at one end, perhaps through a read error. The chain recombines TRBV7-9 with TRBJ1-1; D gene ambiguous. The CDR3 has 16 amino acids. In germline, CDR1 is SEHNR, CDR2 FQNEAQ (reference sequence). The CDR3, as DNA: TGTTCCAGCAGCTTAGCGCCGAGTCAAATGAACACTGAAGCTTTCTTT. It specifies CSSSLAPSQMNTEAFF. The entire variable domain, with the rest obtained from reference TRBV7-9 and TRBJ1-1, is as follows: DTGVSQNPRHKITKRGQNVTFRCDPISEHNRLYWYRQTLGQGPEFLTYFQNEAQLEKSRLLSDRFSAERPKGSFSTLEIQRTEQGDSAMYLCSSSLAPSQMNTEAFFGQGTRLTVV.

The rearrangement links TRBV7-2 to TRBJ2-7, with D perhaps matching TRBD2 (7 bases). CDR3 length: 14 amino acids. CDR1 and CDR2 (germline): SGHTA, FQGNSA. Deletions cut 5 bases from V and 4 bases from J, with 15 bases between. The CDR3 region has the DNA TGTGCCAGCAGCCTCCTCGCGGGGGCTTACGAGCAGTACTTC. The encoded protein is CASSLLAGAYEQYF.

The chain is built from TRBV30 and TRBJ1-2; D is ambiguous. The CDR3 loop spans 15 amino acids. The V gene lost 0 bases and the J gene lost 2 bases, with 13 bases spanning the gap. CDR1 and CDR2 from the germline V gene are GTSNPN and SVGIG (reference sequence). The CDR3 bases are TGTGCCTGGAGTGTCGGCAGGCTGTCAAACTATGGCTACACCTTC. It yields the protein CAWSVGRLSNYGYTF.

This rearrangement joins TRBV6-5 to TRBJ1-2; 7 positions match TRBD1. Germline CDR1 is MNHEY and CDR2 is SVGAGI. This CDR3 is built from 16 residues. The junction had 7 bases not matched to a gene; V was cut back by 0 bases and J by 3 bases. CDR3 region: CASSYSMTGTDYGYTF. For the CDR3, the DNA is TGTGCCAGCAGTTACTCCATGACAGGGACGGACTATGGCTACACCTTC.

The chain carries TRBV19 and TRBJ1-5; 8 positions match TRBD1. The CDR3 totals 15 residues. After removal of 7 bases from V and 6 bases from J, the junction contained 11 bases not matched to a gene. Germline assignment: CDR1 LNHDA and CDR2 SQIVND (reference sequence). CDR3 residues: CASTPRQGALQPQHF. In nucleotides, the CDR3 is TGTGCCAGTACCCCCCGGCAGGGGGCTCTTCAGCCCCAGCATTTT.

This chain links TRBV7-2 with TRBJ1-1; D is uncertain. Germline V gives CDR1 SGHTA, CDR2 FQGNSA. V was cut by 6 bases and J by 2 bases, with 10 bases left in between. CDR3 length: 13 residues. The CDR3 DNA reads as TGTGCCAGCAGTAGGCGGGAAAACACTGAAGCTTTCTTT. This encodes CASSRRENTEAFF.

The V gene is TRBV10-3, the J gene TRBJ1-2, with 7 positions matching TRBD1. Germline V gene lookup returns CDR1 ENHRY and CDR2 SYGVKD. This CDR3 contains 13 residues. V lost 6 bases, J lost 3 bases, and 4 bases stayed unmatched. CDR3 region: CAIRITGDYGYTF. CDR3 nucleotide sequence: TGTGCCATCAGAATAACAGGGGACTATGGCTACACCTTC.

This chain connects TRBV28 to TRBJ2-6, with 8 bases aligning to TRBD1. Germline loops: CDR1 MDHEN, CDR2 SYDVKM. This CDR3 is 17 amino acids long. V dropped 7 bases and J dropped 1; count of bases not matched to a gene: 9. The chain's CDR3 is CASTAGQDQSGANVLTF. The DNA for the CDR3 is TGTGCCAGCACTGCGGGACAGGATCAATCTGGGGCCAACGTCCTGACTTTC.

The chain employs TRBV2 and TRBJ2-6; D possibly corresponds to TRBD1 (5 bases). Germline lookup yields CDR1 SNHLY and CDR2 FYNNEI. This CDR3 spans 15 amino acids. With 6 bases removed from V and 4 bases from J, the gap between germline ends came to 13 bases. The CDR3 DNA sequence: TGTGCCAGCAGGTCCCAGGGTTTAGGGGCCAACGTCCTGACTTTC. Protein: CASRSQGLGANVLTF.

V usage is TRBV4-2 and J usage is TRBJ1-6, with 12 positions matching TRBD1. Germline values: CDR1 LGHNA, CDR2 YNFKEQ. The trim removed 1 base at V and 7 bases at J, leaving 5 bases unmatched. The CDR3 is 17 residues long. The CDR3 spells CASSQAGQGAGNSPLHF. CDR3 nucleotides: TGTGCCAGCAGCCAAGCGGGACAGGGGGCGGGAAATTCACCCCTCCACTTT.

The chain joins TRBV7-2 to TRBJ1-2; no firm D call. This CDR3 is built from 13 residues. Deletions cut 1 base from V and 6 bases from J, with 9 bases between. Per germline, CDR1 SGHTA and CDR2 FQGNSA. This CDR3 reads CASSLGGIDGYTF. CDR3 sequence (DNA): TGTGCCAGCAGCTTAGGAGGGATAGATGGCTACACCTTC.

The chain combines TRBV18 with TRBJ2-2; no reliable D call. This CDR3 is built from 13 residues. Trimming removed 0 bases at V and 7 bases at J, with 6 bases between. Germline lookup yields CDR1 KGHSH and CDR2 LQKENI. CDR3 in amino acids: CASSPPTRGELFF. The CDR3 nucleotides read TGTGCCAGCTCACCACCTACGCGCGGGGAGCTGTTTTTT.

This chain links TRBV6-6 with TRBJ1-2; 8 bases align to TRBD1. Germline V gene sequence: CDR1 MNHNY, CDR2 SVGAGI (reference sequence). The CDR3 covers 16 residues. The ends lost 5 bases at V and 2 bases at J; junction bases unmatched: 10. The CDR3 sequence: CASSTSDRGQNYGYTF. Written as DNA, the CDR3 is TGTGCCAGCAGTACTTCAGACAGGGGACAAAACTATGGCTACACCTTC.

This clone has only one observation. This chain joins TRBV15 and TRBJ1-6, with 7 bases fitting TRBD1. V lost 2 bases, J lost 7 bases, and 2 bases stayed unmatched. The CDR3 runs to 14 residues. Per germline, CDR1 LNHNV and CDR2 YYDKDF (reference sequence). CDR3 DNA sequence: TGTGCCACCAGCAGACAGGGGGGCAATTCACCCCTCCACTTT. This encodes CATSRQGGNSPLHF.

This rearrangement joins TRBV6-5 to TRBJ1-2, with 9 bases lining up with TRBD1. Germline lookup yields CDR1 MNHEY and CDR2 SVGAGI. This CDR3 has 15 amino acids. With 6 bases clipped from V and 2 bases from J, the junction kept 7 bases outside the gene matches. CDR3 DNA: TGTGCCAGCAGGGCCGGGACAGGGACCAACTATGGCTACACCTTC. Its translation: CASRAGTGTNYGYTF.

About this clone itself: Other DNA sequences within the sample encode an identical CDR3. The V gene is TRBV6-1, the J gene TRBJ1-2; D remains unclear. Per the germline V gene, CDR1 is MNHNS and CDR2 is SASEGT. V was trimmed by 1 base and J by 1 base, leaving 13 bases between them. The length of the CDR3 is 16 residues. The CDR3 spells CASSEVFGGINYGYTF. CDR3 in DNA: TGTGCCAGCAGTGAAGTTTTCGGCGGAATTAACTATGGCTACACCTTC.

This clone was recorded a few times. V gene TRBV2 combines with J gene TRBJ2-1; D is unclear. Per the germline V gene, CDR1 is SNHLY and CDR2 is FYNNEI. This CDR3 spans 13 amino acids. The V and J ends lost 5 bases and 7 bases respectively, with 12 bases between them. CDR3 in DNA: TGTGCCAGCAGTTCGTCTAGGCTGAATGAGCAGTTCTTC. This encodes CASSSSRLNEQFF.

Only one count was recorded for this clone. The V and J genes are TRBV15 and TRBJ1-2; D might be TRBD1 (6 bases). V lost 0 bases and J 2 bases, leaving 7 bases between the germline ends. Germline values: CDR1 LNHNV, CDR2 YYDKDF (reference sequence). The CDR3 has 14 amino acids. CDR3 DNA: TGTGCCACCAGCAGAGACAGGGGAAACTATGGCTACACCTTC. Amino acids: CATSRDRGNYGYTF.

This clone was detected only once. The V gene is TRBV7-9, the J gene TRBJ1-2; the match to TRBD1 covers 11 bases. The junction had 3 bases not matched to a gene; V was cut back by 4 bases and J by 8 bases. The CDR3 runs to 13 residues. Germline V gene sequence: CDR1 SEHNR, CDR2 FQNEAQ (reference sequence). The CDR3 DNA sequence: TGTGCCAGCAGCTCGGACAGGGGGCAAGGCTACACCTTC. It yields the protein CASSSDRGQGYTF.

The chain is built from TRBV6-5 and TRBJ2-1, with TRBD2 matching 9 bases. The CDR3 has 16 amino acids. J was trimmed by 4 bases and V by 4 bases; bases with no gene match: 8. Germline-derived CDR1 and CDR2 are MNHEY and SVGAGI. CDR3 region: CASSFVAGAKYNEQFF. CDR3 in DNA: TGTGCCAGCAGTTTCGTAGCGGGGGCAAAATACAATGAGCAGTTCTTC.

This clone has a single count. The chain links TRBV7-2 to TRBJ1-1; 10 nucleotides agree with TRBD1. The germline gives CDR1 SGHTA, CDR2 FQGNSA. CDR3 length: 15 residues. V lost 5 bases, J lost 5 bases, and 8 bases stayed unmatched. The CDR3: CASSATGQGRTEAFF. The CDR3 DNA is TGTGCCAGCAGCGCTACGGGACAGGGGAGAACTGAAGCTTTCTTT.

This clone was seen a few times. The CDR3 DNA sequence: TGTGCCAGCAGTGAACCATCCGACAGGATTTGGGACTATGGCTACACCTTC. It encodes CASSEPSDRIWDYGYTF. The chain has TRBV6-1 and TRBJ1-2, with a tentative D call TRBD1 (6 bases). The germline V gene encodes CDR1 MNHNS and CDR2 SASEGT. The CDR3 totals 17 residues. Trimming shortened V by 2 bases and J by 3 bases, and 19 bases separated the two germline ends.

The chain combines TRBV7-3 with TRBJ1-4; no clear D. The CDR3 totals 14 residues. V gave up 5 bases and J gave up 5 bases, with 12 bases separating them. The germline V gene encodes CDR1 SGHTA and CDR2 FQGTGA. CDR3 DNA sequence: TGTGCCAGCAGCCGCTATGTGGAGAATGAAAAACTGTTTTTT. Its translation is CASSRYVENEKLFF.

Points on this clone: At one end, the junction sequence differs from germline, possibly due to a read error. The chain uses TRBV6-5 and TRBJ1-2; D remains unclear. The CDR3 totals 13 residues. Germline V gene lookup returns CDR1 MNHEY and CDR2 SVGAGI. CDR3 amino acids: CASSYSRDNGYTF. CDR3 coding DNA: TGTGCCAGCAGTTACTCTCGCGACAATGGTTACACCTTC.

The chain has TRBV5-1 and TRBJ1-4; D perhaps matches TRBD1 (5 bases). Germline V gene sequence: CDR1 SGHRS, CDR2 YFSETQ. V gave up 4 bases and J gave up 2 bases, with 15 bases separating them. The CDR3 has 16 residues. CDR3 DNA sequence: TGCGCCAGCAGCCGGGGACTAACAGACACTAATGAAAAACTGTTTTTT. Amino acids: CASSRGLTDTNEKLFF.

The V call is TRBV5-1, the J call TRBJ2-7; 12 bases agree with TRBD2. This CDR3 contains 15 residues. Per germline, CDR1 SGHRS and CDR2 YFSETQ. Unmatched junction bases numbered 4, after V lost 4 bases and J lost 2 bases. This CDR3 is CASSNPSGGAYEQYF. The CDR3 region has the DNA TGCGCCAGCAGCAATCCTAGCGGGGGGGCCTACGAGCAGTACTTC.

The chain combines TRBV2 with TRBJ1-1; maybe TRBD1 (6 bases). The CDR3 runs 15 residues. Germline CDR1 is SNHLY and CDR2 is FYNNEI. V lost 6 bases to trimming and J lost 7 bases, with 21 bases between them. CDR3 region: CASSLLRQGFDEAFF. The CDR3 DNA follows: TGTGCCAGCAGCCTCCTCAGGCAGGGGTTCGATGAAGCTTTCTTT.

This chain joins TRBV12-5 and TRBJ2-7, with D possibly matching TRBD2 (6 bases). V was pared by 7 bases and J by 4 bases, with 14 bases between. Per the germline V gene, CDR1 is LGHNT and CDR2 is FRNRAP. The CDR3 covers 13 residues. For the CDR3, the DNA is TGTGCTAGTGCCAAGGGACTGGAATACGAGCAGTACTTC. It is translated as CASAKGLEYEQYF.

This chain uses TRBV7-2 with TRBJ1-6; D call uncertain. Trimming pared 3 bases from V and 8 bases from J, leaving 17 bases between. The CDR3 contains 16 residues. Germline assignment: CDR1 SGHTA and CDR2 FQGNSA. In nucleotides, the CDR3 is TGTGCCAGCAGCTTCGGAGGGTCTAGAGGGCATTCACCCCTCCACTTT. This translates into CASSFGGSRGHSPLHF. The complete variable domain, with remaining parts taken from reference TRBV7-2 and TRBJ1-6, reads GAGVSQSPSNKVTEKGKDVELRCDPISGHTALYWYRQSLGQGLEFLIYFQGNSAPDKSGLPSDRFSAERTGGSVSTLTIQRTQQEDSAVYLCASSFGGSRGHSPLHFGNGTRLTVT.